These T cell receptor beta chains were read from a single sample in a study of blood T cell repertoires in COVID-19. TCRdb keeps only in-frame clones here, not all; method: immunoSEQ multiplex PCR. The sample records under 300,000 clones, around nine tenths being singletons. The sample consisted of PBMCs or T cells enriched from blood (not recorded which). The receptors derive from a woman aged 18-29 years who had recovered from COVID-19. Both conserved end residues are part of each CDR3. The D gene is left open where the match is weak.

j_call,v_call,d_call,cdr3_aa,cdr3_nt
TRBJ1-5,TRBV12-3/TRBV12-4,NA,CASSFRVNQPQHF,TGTGCCAGCAGTTTTCGTGTGAATCAGCCCCAGCATTTT
TRBJ2-2,TRBV7-8,NA,CASSLGAIRNTGELFF,TGTGCCAGCAGCTTAGGGGCCATCCGAAACACCGGGGAGCTGTTTTTT
TRBJ2-6,TRBV19,NA,CASYPGSYLSGANVLTF,TGTGCCAGTTATCCGGGTTCCTATCTTTCTGGGGCCAACGTCCTGACTTTC
TRBJ2-5,TRBV11-3,NA,CASSLGREETQYF,TGTGCCAGCAGCTTAGGCAGGGAAGAGACCCAGTACTTC
TRBJ2-5,TRBV15,TRBD2,CATSRDGLAGETQYF,TGTGCCACCAGCAGAGACGGACTAGCGGGAGAGACCCAGTACTTC
TRBJ1-4,TRBV6-1,TRBD1,CASSDVRGNEKLFF,TGTGCCAGCAGTGATGTCAGGGGGAATGAAAAACTGTTTTTT
TRBJ2-2,TRBV13,NA,CASSLERGLNTGELFF,TGTGCCAGCAGCTTAGAACGGGGACTGAACACCGGGGAGCTGTTTTTT
TRBJ1-1,TRBV9,TRBD1,CASSPGTVVEAFF,TGTGCCAGCAGCCCAGGGACAGTTGTAGAAGCTTTCTTT
TRBJ1-2,TRBV9,NA,CASSVATEGRGYTF,TGTGCCAGCAGCGTAGCTACGGAGGGCCGTGGCTACACCTTC
TRBJ2-3,TRBV28,TRBD1,CASYTWGQGTDTQYF,TGTGCCAGTTACACCTGGGGACAGGGTACAGATACGCAGTATTTT
TRBJ1-2,TRBV28,NA,CASRQTGSRGYGYTF,TGTGCCAGCAGGCAAACAGGGTCGAGAGGCTATGGCTACACCTTC
TRBJ1-1,TRBV11-2,TRBD1,CASSEMGQYTNTEAFF,TGTGCCAGCAGCGAGATGGGACAGTATACGAACACTGAAGCTTTCTTT
TRBJ2-7,TRBV7-3,TRBD1,CASSYTSGTGGNEQYF,TGTGCCAGCAGCTATACATCCGGGACAGGGGGGAACGAGCAGTACTTC